These 24 T cell receptor gamma chains came from one sample sequenced in a study of γδ T cells in repeated Plasmodium falciparum infection. TCRdb re-called the multiplex PCR reads via CATT. Here the sample spans about 30,000 gamma-chain clones, 1.4% being singletons. Gammadelta T cells were flow-sorted from PBMC into Vgamma9/Vdelta2+ and Vdelta2-negative populations for bulk analysis. The sequenced material came from gamma-delta T cells from blood. These receptors were obtained from a pool of human donors (malaria-infected and uninfected, not separated).

Concerning this clone itself: The translation of this DNA and the TCRdb protein of a much larger clone differ at residue 5, probably owing to a read error; the protein shown here is translated from the DNA. CDR3 DNA sequence: TGTGCCTTGTGGCAGAGTTTTTATAAGAAACTCTTT. It yields the protein CALWQSFYKKLF. The chain is built from TRGV9 and TRGJ1 or TRGJ2. V was pared by 6 bases and J by 6 bases, with 8 bases of the junction left unmatched. This CDR3 is built from 12 residues. The germline gives CDR1 GITISATS, CDR2 ISYDGTV (reference sequence).

This clone was counted at least ten times. TCRdb attributes to this sequence the protein of a much larger clone, which differs from the DNA translation at residue 7; a read error is likely, and the protein displayed is translated from the DNA. Distinct nucleotide sequences in the sample also encode this CDR3. The chain combines TRGV9 with TRGJP. TCRdb lists no J gene, so it was determined here by aligning the DNA to germline. Trimming at V came to 1 base and at J to 3 bases, leaving 3 bases not matched to a gene. CDR1 is GITISATS, CDR2 ISYDGTV, per germline (reference sequence). The CDR3 length is 17 residues. CDR3 amino acids: CALWEVSQELGKKIKVF. CDR3 DNA: TGTGCCTTGTGGGAGGTCTCGCAAGAGTTGGGCAAAAAAATCAAGGTATTT.

This clone was counted ten times or more. This likely stems from a read error, as it lies one base from a far larger clone. The J gene is TRGJP2, the V gene TRGV9. TCRdb is silent on the J gene; assignment here came from matching the DNA to germline. Germline V gene data show CDR1 as GITISATS and CDR2 as ISYDGTV (reference sequence). The CDR3 sequence is 16 residues long. The CDR3, as DNA: TGTGCCTTGTGGGAGGTGCACGGAGGTAGCGATTGGATCAAGACGTTT. Its translation: CALWEVHGGSDWIKTF.

This clone was observed many times. With a much larger clone just one base away, this may be a read error. This sample also contains other DNA sequences that code for the same CDR3. This chain links TRGV9 with TRGJP. The germline V gene has CDR1 GITISATS and CDR2 ISYDGTV (reference sequence). This CDR3 has 16 residues. The CDR3 sequence is CALWEVWELGKKIKVF. For the CDR3, the DNA is TGTGCCTTGTGGGAGGTGTGGGAGTTAGGCAAAAAAATCAAGGTATTT.

This clone was seen repeatedly, ten times or more. The same CDR3 can be traced to other DNA sequences in this sample. The chain employs TRGV9 and TRGJ1 or TRGJ2. Here the J gene came from matching the DNA to germline, since TCRdb omits it. The CDR3 has 17 amino acids. Germline V gives CDR1 GITISATS, CDR2 ISYDGTV (reference sequence). V was pared by 3 bases and J by 5 bases, with 19 bases of the junction left unmatched. The CDR3 loop reads CALWEKAGFIRDYKKLF. The CDR3 DNA reads TGTGCCTTGTGGGAGAAGGCGGGGTTTATTCGGGATTATAAGAAACTCTTT.

This clone was detected many times. TCRdb's protein, taken from a much larger clone, differs from this DNA's translation at residue 8, likely owing to a read error; the protein displayed comes from the DNA. The chain combines TRGV9 with TRGJP. Germline matching of the DNA provided the J gene here, since TCRdb leaves it blank. CDR1 is GITISATS, CDR2 ISYDGTV, per germline (reference sequence). CDR3 size: 18 residues. CDR3 sequence (DNA): TGTGCCTTGTGGCAGGTGAGCCAGCAAGAGTTGGGCAAAAAAATCAAGGTATTT. It translates to CALWQVSQQELGKKIKVF.

Points on this clone: TCRdb's protein for this DNA is that of a much larger clone and differs from the translation at residue 4, likely a read error; the protein shown is the DNA translation. The chain recombines TRGV9 with TRGJ1 or TRGJ2. Germline matching of the DNA provided the J gene here, since TCRdb leaves it blank. CDR3 size: 13 residues. Germline V gives CDR1 GITISATS, CDR2 ISYDGTV (reference sequence). J gave up 3 bases and V 7 bases, and 9 bases lay outside the gene matches. The DNA of the CDR3 is TGTGCCTTGTGTGAGATTTTTTATTATAAGAAACTCTTT. It specifies CALCEIFYYKKLF.

There are a few counts of this clone. The TCRdb protein, from a much larger clone, departs from this DNA's translation at residue 9, likely by read error; the protein shown derives from the DNA. The chain links TRGV4 to TRGJ1 or TRGJ2. The J gene, left out of TCRdb, was set here by checking the DNA against germline. Germline CDR1 and CDR2: EGSTGY and YDSYTSSV. The CDR3 runs to 14 residues. The J segment lost 9 bases and the V segment lost 0 bases, leaving 11 bases of the junction unmatched. CDR3 in DNA: TGTGCCACCTGGGATGGGCCCCTGTCTATTAAGAAACTCTTT. Protein sequence: CATWDGPLSIKKLF.

This clone was seen a few times. This DNA's translation and the protein TCRdb lists, from a much larger clone, do not match at residue 10, likely due to a read error; the protein shown is translated from the DNA. This chain links TRGV2 with TRGJ1 or TRGJ2. Here the J gene was assigned by germline matching of the DNA, as TCRdb has none. This CDR3 region has 14 residues. V shed 0 bases and J 8 bases; nucleotides not matched to a gene: 10. Germline V gene lookup returns CDR1 EGSNGY and CDR2 YDSYNSKV. Written as DNA, the CDR3 is TGTGCCACCTGGGACGGGACTATTATGAATAAGAAACTCTTT. It is translated as CATWDGTIMNKKLF.

This clone was counted between two and nine times. The protein that TCRdb holds for this DNA derives from a much larger clone and differs from the translated DNA at residue 10, which likely indicates a read error; the protein shown here is translated from the DNA. The chain joins TRGV9 to TRGJP1. The J gene is not listed in TCRdb, so it was assigned here from a DNA match to germline. The germline CDR1 and CDR2 sequences are GITISATS and ISYDGTV (reference sequence). There are 13 residues in the CDR3. CDR3 in amino acids: CALWEGTGWSKIF. The CDR3 DNA is TGTGCCTTGTGGGAGGGCACTGGTTGGTCCAAGATATTT.

This clone occurred a few times. This DNA's translation differs at residue 4 from TCRdb's protein, which comes from a much larger clone; a read error is likely, and the protein shown is translated from the DNA. The CDR3 here is CATRDSAGWFKIF. The DNA for the CDR3 is TGTGCCACCCGGGATAGTGCTGGTTGGTTCAAGATATTT. This rearrangement joins TRGV8 to TRGJP1. The J gene, missing from TCRdb, was assigned here through DNA to germline matching. Germline V CDR1 and CDR2: VENAVY, YDSYNSRV. The CDR3 has 13 residues.

For this clone: TCRdb's protein, taken from a much larger clone, differs from this DNA's translation at residue 9, likely owing to a read error; the protein displayed comes from the DNA. V gene TRGV9 combines with J gene TRGJP. The J gene is absent in TCRdb and was assigned here via DNA matching to germline. With V trimmed by 0 bases and J by 8 bases, 7 bases remained unmatched. Germline V CDR1 and CDR2: GITISATS, ISYDGTV (reference sequence). The CDR3 totals 17 residues. The CDR3 region is CALWEVVMKLGKKIKVF. The DNA for the CDR3 is TGTGCCTTGTGGGAGGTGGTAATGAAGTTGGGCAAAAAAATCAAGGTATTT.

A word on this clone: This is likely an artifact of a read error, given a far larger clone one base away. This rearrangement joins TRGV9 to TRGJ1 or TRGJ2. CDR1 is GITISATS and CDR2 is ISYDGTV in the germline V gene (reference sequence). This CDR3 comprises 14 residues. J was trimmed by 16 bases and V by 4 bases; bases with no gene match: 22. CDR3 DNA sequence: TGTGCCTTGTGGGACCAAACGACCTGCGGCAGGAAGCTCTTT. It yields the protein CALWDQTTCGRKLF.

This clone came up many times. TCRdb assigns this DNA the protein of a much larger clone, which departs from its translation at residue 7; this likely reflects a read error, and the protein shown comes from translating the DNA. V usage is TRGV4 and J usage is TRGJ1 or TRGJ2. Germline CDR1 EGSTGY, CDR2 YDSYTSSV. The CDR3 extends over 12 amino acids. Germline trimming cut 0 bases from V and 13 bases from J; bases unmatched to any gene: 9. The CDR3 DNA reads TGTGCCACCTGGGATGGGACCTTCATAAAACTCTTT. Amino acids: CATWDGTFIKLF.

Many counts were recorded for this clone. This chain uses TRGV3 with TRGJ1 or TRGJ2. Germline CDR1 is VTNTFY and CDR2 is YDVSTARD (reference sequence). The CDR3 spans 14 residues. After removal of 0 bases from V and 3 bases from J, the junction contained 5 bases not matched to a gene. CDR3 nucleotides: TGTGCCACCTGGGACAGGCCGAGTTATTATAAGAAACTCTTT. Translated: CATWDRPSYYKKLF.

The sample holds many counts of this clone. V and J are TRGV3 and TRGJ1 or TRGJ2. This CDR3 is built from 13 residues. Germline V CDR1 and CDR2: VTNTFY, YDVSTARD (reference sequence). Unmatched junction bases numbered 4, after V lost 2 bases and J lost 3 bases. The CDR3 sequence is CATWDTSYYKKLF. DNA for the CDR3: TGTGCCACCTGGGACACCTCTTATTATAAGAAACTCTTT.

This clone was seen many times. TCRdb has a much larger clone's protein, which differs at residue 13 from the translation of this DNA, likely because of a read error; what is shown is the protein translated from the DNA. The V call is TRGV9, the J call TRGJP. The J gene is absent in TCRdb and was assigned here via DNA matching to germline. The CDR3 spans 17 residues. The germline V gene has CDR1 GITISATS and CDR2 ISYDGTV (reference sequence). CDR3 amino acids: CALWEVQKELGKEIKVF. CDR3 DNA sequence: TGTGCCTTGTGGGAGGTGCAGAAAGAGTTGGGCAAAGAAATCAAGGTATTT.

This clone was seen a few times. The amino acid sequence in TCRdb belongs to a much larger clone and departs from this DNA's translation at residue 11, likely a sequencing read error; the sequence shown is translated from the DNA. The chain is built from TRGV5 and TRGJP1. This CDR3 spans 14 amino acids. Germline V gene data show CDR1 as VINAFY and CDR2 as YDVSNSKD. CDR3 nucleotide sequence: TGTGCCACCTGGTCTGGGACCACTGGTTGGTCCAAGATATTT. As protein: CATWSGTTGWSKIF.

Comments on this clone: Translating this DNA gives a protein that differs at residue 5 from the TCRdb one, which belongs to a much larger clone; a read error is likely, and the protein shown is this translation. The chain has TRGV2 and TRGJ1 or TRGJ2. The germline V gene encodes CDR1 EGSNGY and CDR2 YDSYNSKV. The CDR3 extends over 13 amino acids. CDR3 bases: TGTGCCACCTGGAACGGGCCTCGGAGACGGAAACTCTTT. This codes for CATWNGPRRRKLF.

Notes on this clone: A much larger clone lies a single base off, so this may be a read error. The rearrangement joins TRGV2 to TRGJ1 or TRGJ2. TCRdb gives no J gene; it was assigned here by matching the DNA to germline. The germline V gene encodes CDR1 EGSNGY and CDR2 YDSYNSKV. The CDR3 loop spans 13 amino acids. V lost 2 bases, J lost 9 bases, and 10 bases stayed unmatched. CDR3: CATWDAARGKKLF. CDR3 nucleotides: TGTGCCACCTGGGACGCAGCGAGGGGTAAGAAACTCTTT.

This clone was detected only a few times. It differs at one base from a far larger clone, so likely a read error. Other DNA sequences of this sample code for an identical CDR3. TRGV4 is the V gene, and the J gene was not called. This CDR3 has 14 amino acids. Germline CDR1 reads EGSTGY; CDR2 reads YDSYTSSV. The CDR3: CATWDYSSDWIKTF. The CDR3 region has the DNA TGTGCCACCTGGGATTACAGTAGTGATTGGATCAAGACATTT.

With regard to this clone: A far larger clone is off by one base, so a read error is likely. This CDR3 is also generated by other DNA sequences in the sample. No J gene was named, though the V gene is TRGV9. The CDR3 has 14 amino acids. Germline V gene lookup returns CDR1 GITISATS and CDR2 ISYDGTV (reference sequence). DNA of the CDR3: TGTGCCTTGTGGGAGGTCTCTTCGGGGTATAAGAAGCTCTTT. It is translated as CALWEVSSGYKKLF.

This clone was counted a few times. The mismatch at residue 13 between this DNA's translation and the TCRdb protein of a much larger clone likely reflects a read error; the protein shown is translated from the DNA. The V gene is listed as TRGV9; no J gene was called. Germline assignment: CDR1 GITISATS and CDR2 ISYDGTV (reference sequence). CDR3 length: 14 amino acids. The CDR3 sequence is CALWEPNTGWFKTF. CDR3 bases: TGTGCCTTGTGGGAGCCAAACACTGGTTGGTTCAAGACATTT.

Many counts were recorded for this clone. The junction shows a germline mismatch at one end, possibly a read error. This chain uses TRGV9 with TRGJP. The CDR3 runs 16 residues. CDR1 and CDR2 from the germline V gene are GITISATS and ISYDGTV (reference sequence). The CDR3 region has the DNA TGTGCCTTGTGGGAGGTGCTCGAATTGGGCGAAAAAATCAAGGTATTT. Protein product: CALWEVLELGEKIKVF.